The sequence of this T cell receptor beta chain was determined in a study of spatial heterogeneity in lung cancer. In its sample, this clonotype was seen many times. Antigen specificity is unknown. Study conclusions and caveats: Tumor TCRs that were ubiquitous and expanded showed up in blood more at resection than follow-up.

This sample's time point: sample taken at primary tumor resection. Trimming removed 3 bases at V and 4 bases at J, with 18 bases between. Germline V gene lookup returns CDR1 LGHDT and CDR2 YNNKEL (reference sequence). The CDR3 has 16 residues. Unique molecular identifiers tagged every individual TCR cDNA molecule. TCRdb itself ran the 5' RACE reads through MiXCR, one entry per CDR3 protein. The table lists 20,000 to 25,000 distinct CDR3 sequences, around 4.3% of them singletons. The source is a male donor with early-stage non-small cell lung cancer. Sequencing was performed on PBMCs, taken at surgery. V usage is TRBV3-1 and J usage is TRBJ1-1; D possibly corresponds to TRBD1 (5 bases). The CDR3 DNA follows: TGTGCCAGCAGCCATAGTGGGGTCCAGGGCGGCACTGAAGCTTTCTTT. Encoded protein: CASSHSGVQGGTEAFF.